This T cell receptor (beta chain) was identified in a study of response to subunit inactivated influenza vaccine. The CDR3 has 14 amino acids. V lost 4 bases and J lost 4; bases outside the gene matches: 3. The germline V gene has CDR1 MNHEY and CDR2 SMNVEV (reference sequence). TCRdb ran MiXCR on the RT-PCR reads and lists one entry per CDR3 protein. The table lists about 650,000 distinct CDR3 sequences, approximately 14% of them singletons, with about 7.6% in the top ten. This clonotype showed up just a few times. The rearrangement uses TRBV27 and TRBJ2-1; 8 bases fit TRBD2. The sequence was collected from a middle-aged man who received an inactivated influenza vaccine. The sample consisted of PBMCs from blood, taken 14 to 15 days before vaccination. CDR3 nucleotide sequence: TGTGCCAGCAGTTGGGCGGGAGGATACAATGAGCAGTTCTTC. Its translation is CASSWAGGYNEQFF.